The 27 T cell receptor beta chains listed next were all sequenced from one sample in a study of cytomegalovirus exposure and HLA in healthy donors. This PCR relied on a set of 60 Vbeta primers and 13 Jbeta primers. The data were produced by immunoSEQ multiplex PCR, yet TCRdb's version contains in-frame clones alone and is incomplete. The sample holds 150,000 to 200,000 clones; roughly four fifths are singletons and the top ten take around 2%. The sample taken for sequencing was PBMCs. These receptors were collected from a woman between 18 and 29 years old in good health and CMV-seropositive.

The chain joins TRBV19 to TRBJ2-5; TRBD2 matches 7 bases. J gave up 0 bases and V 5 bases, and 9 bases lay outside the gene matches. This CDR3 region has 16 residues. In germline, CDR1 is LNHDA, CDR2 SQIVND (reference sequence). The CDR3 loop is CASSGLRGGDQETQYF. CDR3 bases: TGTGCCAGTAGTGGACTTCGCGGGGGAGACCAAGAGACCCAGTACTTC. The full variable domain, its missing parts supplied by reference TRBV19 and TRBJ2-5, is DGGITQSPKYLFRKEGQNVTLSCEQNLNHDAMYWYRQDPGQGLRLIYYSQIVNDFQKGDIAEGYSVSREKKESFPLTVTSAQKNPTAFYLCASSGLRGGDQETQYFGPGTRLLVL.

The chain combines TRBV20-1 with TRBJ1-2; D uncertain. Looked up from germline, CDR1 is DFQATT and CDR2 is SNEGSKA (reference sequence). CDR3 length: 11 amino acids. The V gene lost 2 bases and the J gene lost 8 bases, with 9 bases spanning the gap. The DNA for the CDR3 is TGCAGTGCTAGACCCACTTACGGCTACACCTTC. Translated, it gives CSARPTYGYTF.

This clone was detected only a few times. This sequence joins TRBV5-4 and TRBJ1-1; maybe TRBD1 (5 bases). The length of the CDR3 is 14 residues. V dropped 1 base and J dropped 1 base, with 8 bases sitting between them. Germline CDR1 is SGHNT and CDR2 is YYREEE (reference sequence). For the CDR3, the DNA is TGTGCCAGCAGCTTGTCAGGGCAGAACACTGAAGCTTTCTTT. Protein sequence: CASSLSGQNTEAFF.

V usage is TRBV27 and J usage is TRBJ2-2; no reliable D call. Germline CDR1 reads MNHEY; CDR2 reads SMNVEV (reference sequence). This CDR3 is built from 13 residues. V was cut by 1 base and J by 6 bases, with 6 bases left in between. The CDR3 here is CASSLLGPGELFF. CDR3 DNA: TGTGCCAGCAGTTTATTGGGCCCCGGGGAGCTGTTTTTT.

CDR3 nucleotide sequence: TGCGCCAGCAGTAGCGGGGATTCACCCCTCCACTTT. Translation gives CASSSGDSPLHF. This chain uses TRBV10-2 with TRBJ1-6; D gene unclear. The length of the CDR3 is 12 residues. Germline CDR1 is WSHSY and CDR2 is SAAADI. V was clipped by 5 bases and J by 8 bases, with 7 bases between them.

CDR3 coding DNA: TGTGCCAGCAGTTACTCAAACAGGGGTTCCTACGAGCAGTACTTC. This encodes CASSYSNRGSYEQYF. The J gene is TRBJ2-7, the V gene TRBV6-5; 7 bases match TRBD1. After removal of 0 bases from V and 1 base from J, the junction contained 3 bases not matched to a gene. Germline V gene lookup returns CDR1 MNHEY and CDR2 SVGAGI. This CDR3 spans 15 amino acids.

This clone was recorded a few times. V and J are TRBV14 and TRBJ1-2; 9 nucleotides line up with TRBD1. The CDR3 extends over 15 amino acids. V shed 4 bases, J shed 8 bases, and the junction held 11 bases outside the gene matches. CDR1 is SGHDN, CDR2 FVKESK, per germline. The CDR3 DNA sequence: TGTGCCAGCAGCCGCGCCGGGACAGGGCTTATCGGCTACACCTTC. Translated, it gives CASSRAGTGLIGYTF.

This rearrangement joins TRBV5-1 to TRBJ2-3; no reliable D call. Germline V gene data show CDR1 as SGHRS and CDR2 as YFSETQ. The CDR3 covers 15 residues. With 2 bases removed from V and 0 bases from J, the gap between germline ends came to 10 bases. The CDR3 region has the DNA TGCGCCAGCAGCTTTGCTAAAACTAGCACAGATACGCAGTATTTT. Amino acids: CASSFAKTSTDTQYF.

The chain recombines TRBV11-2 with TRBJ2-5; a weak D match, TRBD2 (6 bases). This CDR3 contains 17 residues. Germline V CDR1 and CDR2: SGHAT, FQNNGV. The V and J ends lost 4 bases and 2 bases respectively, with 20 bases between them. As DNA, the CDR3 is TGTGCCAGCAGCTCGGACTGGGGGGACCTCACTCAAGAGACCCAGTACTTC. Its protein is CASSSDWGDLTQETQYF.

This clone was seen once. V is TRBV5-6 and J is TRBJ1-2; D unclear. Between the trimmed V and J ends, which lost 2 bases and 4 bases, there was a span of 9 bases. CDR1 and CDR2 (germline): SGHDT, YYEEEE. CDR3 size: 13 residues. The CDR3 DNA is TGTGCCAGCAGCTTTGTCTCCAGCTATGGCTACACCTTC. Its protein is CASSFVSSYGYTF.

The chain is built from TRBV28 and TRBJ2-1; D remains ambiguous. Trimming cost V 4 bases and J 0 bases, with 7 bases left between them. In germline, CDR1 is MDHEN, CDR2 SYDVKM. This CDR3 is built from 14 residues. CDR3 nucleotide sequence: TGTGCCAGCAGTTACCCTAGCTCCTACAATGAGCAGTTCTTC. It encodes CASSYPSSYNEQFF.

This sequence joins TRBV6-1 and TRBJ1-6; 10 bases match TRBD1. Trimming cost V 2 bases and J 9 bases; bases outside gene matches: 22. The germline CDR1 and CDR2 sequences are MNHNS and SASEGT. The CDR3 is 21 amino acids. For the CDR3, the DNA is TGTGCCAGCAGTGAAAAAATCTATGTTTTAGACAGGGGGCGCGTGGGTTCACCCCTCCACTTT. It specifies CASSEKIYVLDRGRVGSPLHF.

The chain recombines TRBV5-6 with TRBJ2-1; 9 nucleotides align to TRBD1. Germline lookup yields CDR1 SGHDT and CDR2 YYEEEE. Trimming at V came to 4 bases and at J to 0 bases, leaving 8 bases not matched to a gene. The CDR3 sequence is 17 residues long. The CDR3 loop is CASSGDGTGSSYNEQFF. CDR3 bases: TGTGCCAGCAGCGGAGACGGGACAGGGAGCTCCTACAATGAGCAGTTCTTC.

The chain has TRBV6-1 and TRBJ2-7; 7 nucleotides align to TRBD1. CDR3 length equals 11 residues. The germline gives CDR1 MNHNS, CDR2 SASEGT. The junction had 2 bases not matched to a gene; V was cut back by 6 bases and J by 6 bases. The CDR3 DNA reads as TGTGCCAGCAGGACAGGGAGCGAGCAGTACTTC. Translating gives CASRTGSEQYF.

CDR3 protein: CASSNLDQGPNSPLHF. CDR3 DNA: TGTGCCAGCAGCAACCTAGATCAGGGGCCTAATTCACCCCTCCACTTT. The V and J genes are TRBV21-1 and TRBJ1-6; no check of the table's D call, TRBD1, against the DNA was made. TRBV21-1 is assigned pseudogene status. This CDR3 is built from 16 residues.

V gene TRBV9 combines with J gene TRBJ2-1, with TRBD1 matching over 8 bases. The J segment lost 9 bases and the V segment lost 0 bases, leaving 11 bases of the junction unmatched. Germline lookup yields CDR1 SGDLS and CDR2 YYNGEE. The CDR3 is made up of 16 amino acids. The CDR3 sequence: CASSVGSGQAIGEQFF. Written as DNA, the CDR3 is TGTGCCAGCAGCGTAGGATCGGGACAGGCGATTGGTGAGCAGTTCTTC.

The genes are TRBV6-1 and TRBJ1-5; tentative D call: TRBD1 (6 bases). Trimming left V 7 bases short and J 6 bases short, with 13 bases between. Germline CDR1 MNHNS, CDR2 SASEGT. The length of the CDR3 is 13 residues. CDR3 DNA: TGTGCCAGCATGTTCGAAGGGGGTCAGCCCCAGCATTTT. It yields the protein CASMFEGGQPQHF.

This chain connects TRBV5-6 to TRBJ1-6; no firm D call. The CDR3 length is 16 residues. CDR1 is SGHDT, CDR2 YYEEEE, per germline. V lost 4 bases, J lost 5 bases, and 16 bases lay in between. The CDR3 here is CASSTGPLRDNSPLHF. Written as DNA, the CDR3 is TGTGCCAGCAGCACCGGGCCCTTGCGGGATAATTCACCCCTCCACTTT.

The CDR3 protein is CAWSATGSTIYF. The CDR3 DNA is TGTGCCTGGAGTGCTACCGGGAGCACCATATATTTT. The J gene is TRBJ1-3, the V gene TRBV30; D not resolved. Germline lookup yields CDR1 GTSNPN and CDR2 SVGIG (reference sequence). The CDR3 is 12 residues long. Trimming took off 1 base at V and 9 bases at J, with 10 bases between the two ends. Combining the CDR3 with reference TRBV30 and TRBJ1-3 gives the whole variable domain SQTIHQWPATLVQPVGSPLSLECTVEGTSNPNLYWYRQAAGRGLQLLFYSVGIGQISSEVPQNLSASRPQDRQFILSSKKLLLSDSGFYLCAWSATGSTIYFGEGSWLTVV.

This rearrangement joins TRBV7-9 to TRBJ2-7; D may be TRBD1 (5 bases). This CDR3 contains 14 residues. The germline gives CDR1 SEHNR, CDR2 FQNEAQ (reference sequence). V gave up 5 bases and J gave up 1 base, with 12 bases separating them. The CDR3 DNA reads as TGTGCCAGCAGCGGGTTCCGACAGTCCTACGAGCAGTACTTC. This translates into CASSGFRQSYEQYF.

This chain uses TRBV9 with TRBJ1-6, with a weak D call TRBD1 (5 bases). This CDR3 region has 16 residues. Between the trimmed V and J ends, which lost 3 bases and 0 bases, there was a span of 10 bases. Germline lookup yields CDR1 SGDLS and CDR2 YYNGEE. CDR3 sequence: CASSGQLDSYNSPLHF. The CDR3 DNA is TGTGCCAGCAGCGGACAGCTAGACTCCTATAATTCACCCCTCCACTTT. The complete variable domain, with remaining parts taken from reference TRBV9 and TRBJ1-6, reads DSGVTQTPKHLITATGQRVTLRCSPRSGDLSVYWYQQSLDQGLQFLIQYYNGEERAKGNILERFSAQQFPDLHSELNLSSLELGDSALYFCASSGQLDSYNSPLHFGNGTRLTVT.

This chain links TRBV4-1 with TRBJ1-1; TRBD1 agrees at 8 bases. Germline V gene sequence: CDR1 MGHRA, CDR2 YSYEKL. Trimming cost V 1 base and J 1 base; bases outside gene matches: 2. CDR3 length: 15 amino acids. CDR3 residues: CASSQGTGWNTEAFF. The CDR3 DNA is TGCGCCAGCAGCCAAGGGACAGGGTGGAACACTGAAGCTTTCTTT.

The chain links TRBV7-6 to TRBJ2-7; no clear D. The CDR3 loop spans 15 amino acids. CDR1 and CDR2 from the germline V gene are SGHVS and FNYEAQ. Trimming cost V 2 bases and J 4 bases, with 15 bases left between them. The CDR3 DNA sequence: TGTGCCAGCAGCTTACTGCCGGGTCGGTTTTACGAGCAGTACTTC. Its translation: CASSLLPGRFYEQYF.

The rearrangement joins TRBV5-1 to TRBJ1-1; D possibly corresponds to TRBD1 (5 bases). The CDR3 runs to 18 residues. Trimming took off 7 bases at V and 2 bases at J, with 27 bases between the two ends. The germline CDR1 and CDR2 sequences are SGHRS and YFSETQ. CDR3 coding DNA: TGCGCCAGCGGACCGGGTCGGGGGACCAAACGGGGAAACACTGAAGCTTTCTTT. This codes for CASGPGRGTKRGNTEAFF. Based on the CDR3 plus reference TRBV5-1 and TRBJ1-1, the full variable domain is KAGVTQTPRYLIKTRGQQVTLSCSPISGHRSVSWYQQTPGQGLQFLFEYFSETQRNKGNFPGRFSGRQFSNSRSEMNVSTLELGDSALYLCASGPGRGTKRGNTEAFFGQGTRLTVV.

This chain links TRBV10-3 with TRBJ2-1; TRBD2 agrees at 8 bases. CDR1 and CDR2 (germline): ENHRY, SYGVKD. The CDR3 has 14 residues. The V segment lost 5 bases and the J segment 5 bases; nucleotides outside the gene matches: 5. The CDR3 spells CAISQGLVDNEQFF. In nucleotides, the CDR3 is TGTGCCATCAGTCAGGGACTAGTGGACAATGAGCAGTTCTTC.

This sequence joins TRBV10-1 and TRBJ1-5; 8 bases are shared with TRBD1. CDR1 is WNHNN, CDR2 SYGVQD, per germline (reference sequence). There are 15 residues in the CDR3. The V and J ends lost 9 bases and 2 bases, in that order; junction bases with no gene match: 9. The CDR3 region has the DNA TGCGCCAGAACCTCGGACAGGGTGCGCAATCAGCCCCAGCATTTT. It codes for CARTSDRVRNQPQHF.

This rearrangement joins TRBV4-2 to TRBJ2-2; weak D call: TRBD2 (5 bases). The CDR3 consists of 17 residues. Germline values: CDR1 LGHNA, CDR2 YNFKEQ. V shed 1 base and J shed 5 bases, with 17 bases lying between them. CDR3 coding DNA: TGTGCCAGCAGCCAAGTTACGGTGGCCCCGGGAACCGGGGAGCTGTTTTTT. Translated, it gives CASSQVTVAPGTGELFF.